Following are 31 T cell receptor beta chains from one sample sequenced in a study of beta chain features in type 1 diabetes listed by TCRdb under 2018. Preparation of the library involved the immunoSEQ multiplex PCR assay. The High Capacity cDNA Reverse Transcription Kit was used to reverse transcribe all of the isolated RNA, meaning that expressed TCRB transcripts were what got sequenced. TCRdb stores this immuneACCESS table with in-frame sequences only. Part of the clones is absent; in the studies checked, under half of the shortfall reflects unresolved V genes, and no reason is known for the rest. This sample is represented by some 410,000 clones; 9.5% to 12% of them were singletons. About 0.042% of the sample comes from the top ten. The sequencing sample was made of naive CD4+ T cells from blood. The cell subset or site label corresponds to: true naive CD4+ T cells. These receptor sequences come from a woman aged 18-30 years in good health.

The chain is built from TRBV7-9 and TRBJ1-2; no firm D call. CDR3 length: 13 residues. Germline CDR1 SEHNR, CDR2 FQNEAQ (reference sequence). Trimming left V 2 bases short and J 2 bases short, with 6 bases between. The CDR3 sequence: CASSLMENYGYTF. CDR3 sequence (DNA): TGTGCCAGCAGCTTAATGGAAAACTATGGCTACACCTTC. Full variable domain (missing parts from reference TRBV7-9 and TRBJ1-2): DTGVSQNPRHKITKRGQNVTFRCDPISEHNRLYWYRQTLGQGPEFLTYFQNEAQLEKSRLLSDRFSAERPKGSFSTLEIQRTEQGDSAMYLCASSLMENYGYTFGSGTRLTVV.

The chain joins TRBV23-1 to TRBJ2-3; D gene ambiguous. TRBV23-1 is assigned to the ORF class and has an uncertain function. The CDR3 runs to 11 residues. V lost 4 bases and J lost 5, with 4 bases in between. CDR3 amino acids: CASSRQDTQYF. In nucleotides, the CDR3 is TGCGCCAGCAGTCGGCAAGATACGCAGTATTTT.

There are many counts of this clone. The chain joins TRBV30 to TRBJ2-1, with TRBD2 matching 7 bases. The CDR3 consists of 14 residues. The V segment lost 3 bases and the J segment 2 bases; nucleotides outside the gene matches: 4. Germline V gene data show CDR1 as GTSNPN and CDR2 as SVGIG (reference sequence). CDR3 residues: CAWRASGAYNEQFF. CDR3 DNA: TGTGCCTGGAGGGCTAGCGGTGCCTACAATGAGCAGTTCTTC.

The chain carries TRBV5-1 and TRBJ1-1; D is possibly TRBD1 (5 bases). The germline CDR1 and CDR2 sequences are SGHRS and YFSETQ. This CDR3 has 15 residues. Trimming took 4 bases from V and 0 from J, leaving 13 bases between them. CDR3 in amino acids: CASSPELGVNTEAFF. The CDR3, as DNA: TGCGCCAGCAGCCCCGAATTGGGGGTGAACACTGAAGCTTTCTTT.

The chain links TRBV25-1 to TRBJ1-2; D is unresolved. Trimming shortened V by 6 bases and J by 3 bases, and 8 bases separated the two germline ends. The germline gives CDR1 MGHDK, CDR2 SYGVNS. The CDR3 consists of 12 residues. CDR3 bases: TGTGCCAGCAGGTGGGCGGACTATGGCTACACCTTC. It yields the protein CASRWADYGYTF.

This chain links TRBV27 with TRBJ2-7; D is perhaps TRBD2 (5 bases). Deletions cut 4 bases from V and 3 bases from J, with 10 bases between. The CDR3 is made up of 13 amino acids. CDR1 and CDR2 (germline): MNHEY, SMNVEV (reference sequence). CDR3 DNA: TGTGCCAGCAGTTACCGGACTGACTACGAGCAGTACTTC. It yields the protein CASSYRTDYEQYF.

This clone showed up just a few times. The V and J genes are TRBV21-1 and TRBJ2-3. TRBV21-1 is a documented pseudogene. The CDR3 covers 14 residues. The CDR3 spells CASSRRTSTDTQYF. In nucleotides, the CDR3 is TGTGCCAGCAGCCGCCGAACCTCGACAGATACGCAGTATTTT.

This clone was picked up a small number of times. V gene TRBV25-1 combines with J gene TRBJ2-1; TRBD1 might be the D (6 bases). This CDR3 spans 15 amino acids. The germline CDR1 and CDR2 sequences are MGHDK and SYGVNS. The germline V and J ends were trimmed by 6 bases and 2 bases, with 14 bases remaining between them. The CDR3 spells CASRNTGTAYNEQFF. The CDR3 DNA reads TGTGCCAGCAGAAACACAGGGACCGCCTACAATGAGCAGTTCTTC.

V gene TRBV5-1 combines with J gene TRBJ2-6; D gene ambiguous. This CDR3 contains 14 residues. V dropped 4 bases and J dropped 1 base, with 6 bases sitting between them. Germline lookup yields CDR1 SGHRS and CDR2 YFSETQ. The CDR3, as DNA: TGCGCCAGCAGCCCTTTTTCTGGGGCCAACGTCCTGACTTTC. Residues: CASSPFSGANVLTF.

On this clone itself: Distinct nucleotide sequences in the sample also encode this CDR3. This rearrangement joins TRBV5-1 to TRBJ2-5; 12 bases fit TRBD2. This CDR3 spans 14 amino acids. The junction had 2 bases not matched to a gene; V was cut back by 4 bases and J by 4 bases. Germline CDR1 and CDR2: SGHRS and YFSETQ. In DNA form, the CDR3 reads TGCGCCAGCAGCCAGACTAGCGGGAGAGAGACCCAGTACTTC. Residues: CASSQTSGRETQYF. The variable domain in full, with the rest retrieved from reference TRBV5-1 and TRBJ2-5, is KAGVTQTPRYLIKTRGQQVTLSCSPISGHRSVSWYQQTPGQGLQFLFEYFSETQRNKGNFPGRFSGRQFSNSRSEMNVSTLELGDSALYLCASSQTSGRETQYFGPGTRLLVL.

V usage is TRBV7-7 and J usage is TRBJ2-6; D is perhaps TRBD1 (5 bases). V was clipped by 5 bases and J by 0 bases, with 11 bases between them. CDR1 and CDR2 (germline): SSHAT, FNYEAQ (reference sequence). CDR3 length: 16 residues. Here the CDR3 reads CASSPTGASGANVLTF. The CDR3 coding sequence is TGTGCCAGCAGCCCGACTGGGGCCTCTGGGGCCAACGTCCTGACTTTC.

This chain links TRBV9 with TRBJ2-7; 10 bases match TRBD2. Germline V gene data show CDR1 as SGDLS and CDR2 as YYNGEE. J gave up 7 bases and V 2 bases, and 9 bases lay outside the gene matches. This CDR3 comprises 15 residues. The CDR3 region has the DNA TGTGCCAGCAGCGTCCATCCCAGCGGGAGGGATGAGCAGTACTTC. Its translation: CASSVHPSGRDEQYF.

This clone was seen only a few times. The J gene is TRBJ1-1, the V gene TRBV10-3; D gene uncertain. V was clipped by 0 bases and J by 6 bases, with 8 bases between them. Germline V lookup: CDR1 ENHRY, CDR2 SYGVKD. This CDR3 comprises 13 residues. The CDR3 bases are TGTGCCATCAGTGAGTCGGCTTCCCCTGAAGCTTTCTTT. Protein: CAISESASPEAFF.

The CDR3 here is CASSISGGTNTGELFF. In nucleotides, the CDR3 is TGTGCCAGCAGCATCTCGGGGGGCACGAACACCGGGGAGCTGTTTTTT. This rearrangement joins TRBV7-2 to TRBJ2-2; TRBD2 might be the D (7 bases). V was clipped by 5 bases and J by 0 bases, with 13 bases between them. The CDR3 consists of 16 residues. The germline CDR1 and CDR2 sequences are SGHTA and FQGNSA.

This clone was detected a few times. CDR3 in amino acids: CASSPQGDRYGYTF. The CDR3 nucleotides read TGTGCCAGCTCCCCCCAGGGGGACCGATATGGCTACACCTTC. The genes are TRBV7-9 and TRBJ1-2; 7 bases fit TRBD1. The CDR3 has 14 amino acids. Germline trimming cut 8 bases from V and 5 bases from J; bases unmatched to any gene: 11. Germline CDR1 is SEHNR and CDR2 is FQNEAQ (reference sequence).

This clone was seen a handful of times. This rearrangement joins TRBV5-6 to TRBJ2-4; 7 nucleotides line up with TRBD1. CDR3 length: 16 residues. J was trimmed by 0 bases and V by 4 bases; bases with no gene match: 7. The germline V gene has CDR1 SGHDT and CDR2 YYEEEE. The CDR3 region is CASSPVGQLAKNIQYF. The DNA for the CDR3 is TGTGCCAGCAGCCCCGTGGGACAGCTAGCCAAAAACATTCAGTACTTC.

Only a few counts were recorded for this clone. This rearrangement joins TRBV25-1 to TRBJ1-2, with D uncertain. Germline V CDR1 and CDR2: MGHDK, SYGVNS. The CDR3 spans 15 residues. V dropped 3 bases and J dropped 0 bases, with 11 bases sitting between them. This CDR3 is CASSDAVGPNYGYTF. DNA for the CDR3: TGTGCCAGCAGTGACGCGGTAGGGCCTAACTATGGCTACACCTTC.

This chain joins TRBV7-2 and TRBJ2-7, with 9 nucleotides matching TRBD1. CDR3 size: 15 residues. Germline assignment: CDR1 SGHTA and CDR2 FQGNSA. V shed 6 bases, J shed 4 bases, and the junction held 10 bases outside the gene matches. The CDR3 spells CASSSRTGAMYEQYV. The DNA of the CDR3 is TGTGCCAGCAGTTCACGGACAGGGGCCATGTACGAGCAGTACGTC.

This clone has a handful of counts. The chain has TRBV7-9 and TRBJ2-1, with D unresolved. With 10 bases removed from V and 0 bases from J, the gap between germline ends came to 13 bases. Germline values: CDR1 SEHNR, CDR2 FQNEAQ (reference sequence). This CDR3 contains 14 residues. The CDR3 nucleotides are TGTGCCATCTCTATCCCGAGCTCCTACAATGAGCAGTTCTTC. It is translated as CAISIPSSYNEQFF.

This chain links TRBV30 with TRBJ1-3; D is unresolved. CDR3 length equals 16 residues. Trimming took off 2 bases at V and 0 bases at J, with 14 bases between the two ends. Germline V gene data show CDR1 as GTSNPN and CDR2 as SVGIG (reference sequence). The CDR3 DNA follows: TGTGCCTGGAGTTTAGGGAAAACTCGCTCTGGAAACACCATATATTTT. Its translation: CAWSLGKTRSGNTIYF. The complete variable domain, with remaining parts taken from reference TRBV30 and TRBJ1-3, reads SQTIHQWPATLVQPVGSPLSLECTVEGTSNPNLYWYRQAAGRGLQLLFYSVGIGQISSEVPQNLSASRPQDRQFILSSKKLLLSDSGFYLCAWSLGKTRSGNTIYFGEGSWLTVV.

The gene calls are TRBV28 and TRBJ2-1; D remains unclear. Germline-derived CDR1 and CDR2 are MDHEN and SYDVKM. V shed 4 bases and J shed 0 bases, with 10 bases lying between them. The CDR3 spans 15 residues. CDR3 loop: CASSSTSSSYNEQFF. For the CDR3, the DNA is TGTGCCAGCAGTTCTACCTCGAGCTCCTACAATGAGCAGTTCTTC.

The table lists this clone with a few counts. The chain joins TRBV19 to TRBJ2-7, with TRBD1 identical over 10 bases. CDR1 is LNHDA and CDR2 is SQIVND in the germline V gene (reference sequence). The CDR3 spans 13 residues. V gave up 5 bases and J gave up 5 bases; unmatched junction bases: 3. This CDR3 reads CASSSGQGNEQYF. Here the CDR3 DNA reads TGTGCCAGTAGTTCGGGACAGGGGAACGAGCAGTACTTC.

The chain has TRBV4-1 and TRBJ1-6, with D hard to call. Trimming removed 1 base at V and 5 bases at J, with 12 bases between. The V gene's germline CDR1 is MGHRA and CDR2 YSYEKL. CDR3 length: 16 amino acids. CDR3 bases: TGCGCCAGCAGCCAAGGGAGGGTGAGGGATAATTCACCCCTCCACTTT. This gives the protein CASSQGRVRDNSPLHF.

The V gene is TRBV10-3, the J gene TRBJ2-1, with 7 bases identical to TRBD2. The germline V gene has CDR1 ENHRY and CDR2 SYGVKD. The CDR3 extends over 15 amino acids. V lost 3 bases and J lost 0; bases outside the gene matches: 2. The CDR3 region is CAISDTGGSYNEQFF. The CDR3 region has the DNA TGTGCCATCAGTGATACGGGGGGCTCCTACAATGAGCAGTTCTTC.

This clone came up a few times. The CDR3 region is CASTQSGYTEAFF. The DNA of the CDR3 is TGTGCCAGCACCCAATCAGGGTACACTGAAGCTTTCTTT. The chain has TRBV6-5 and TRBJ1-1; D is possibly TRBD1 (5 bases). Germline CDR1 reads MNHEY; CDR2 reads SVGAGI. There are 13 residues in the CDR3. The V end was cut by 7 bases, the J end by 3 bases, with 12 bases between.

The chain uses TRBV4-3 and TRBJ1-2; 7 bases agree with TRBD1. Germline assignment: CDR1 LGHNA and CDR2 YSLEER. The CDR3 totals 15 residues. Trimming cost V 0 bases and J 7 bases; bases outside gene matches: 8. CDR3 nucleotides: TGCGCCAGCAGCCAAGATTCCGGACAGGCGCGTGGCTACACCTTC. It codes for CASSQDSGQARGYTF.

The V call is TRBV5-1, the J call TRBJ2-1, with D unresolved. Deletions cut 0 bases from V and 5 bases from J, with 6 bases between. This CDR3 is 13 amino acids long. Germline CDR1 reads SGHRS; CDR2 reads YFSETQ. The CDR3 DNA is TGCGCCAGCAGCTTGGGTCCCGACAATGAGCAGTTCTTC. Protein sequence: CASSLGPDNEQFF.

This clone was counted between two and nine times. The V call is TRBV19, the J call TRBJ1-5; tentative D call: TRBD1 (5 bases). The CDR3 has 13 residues. Per germline, CDR1 LNHDA and CDR2 SQIVND (reference sequence). The germline V and J ends were trimmed by 3 bases and 6 bases, with 9 bases remaining between them. The CDR3 protein is CASSMKGRQPQHF. CDR3 DNA: TGTGCCAGTAGTATGAAGGGACGTCAGCCCCAGCATTTT. The full variable domain, in which reference TRBV19 and TRBJ1-5 provide the parts outside the CDR3, is DGGITQSPKYLFRKEGQNVTLSCEQNLNHDAMYWYRQDPGQGLRLIYYSQIVNDFQKGDIAEGYSVSREKKESFPLTVTSAQKNPTAFYLCASSMKGRQPQHFGDGTRLSIL.

This clone showed up just a few times. The CDR3 nucleotides are TGCGCCAGCAGCTTGGGGGACACTGAAGCTTTCTTT. Protein product: CASSLGDTEAFF. The chain employs TRBV5-1 and TRBJ1-1; no clear D gene. Germline V CDR1 and CDR2: SGHRS, YFSETQ. V was clipped by 0 bases and J by 3 bases, with 3 bases between them. The CDR3 spans 12 residues.

This clone was found a few times. J is TRBJ1-1 and V is TRBV20-1, with unresolved D. V dropped 2 bases and J dropped 6 bases, with 7 bases sitting between them. The length of the CDR3 is 11 residues. Germline assignment: CDR1 DFQATT and CDR2 SNEGSKA (reference sequence). CDR3 nucleotides: TGCAGTGCTAGACAGGTCGCTGAAGCTTTCTTT. Protein sequence: CSARQVAEAFF.

This clone was seen a handful of times. This chain links TRBV4-3 with TRBJ1-6; TRBD1 might be the D (5 bases). Germline CDR1 is LGHNA and CDR2 is YSLEER. The CDR3 consists of 16 residues. Trimming stripped 0 bases from V and 10 bases from J, with 16 bases between. This CDR3 reads CASSQEGANRGSPLHF. DNA of the CDR3: TGCGCCAGCAGCCAAGAAGGAGCAAACCGGGGGTCACCCCTCCACTTT.